This T cell receptor (beta chain) was obtained from a study of shared clonotypes between healthy human individuals. Study as a whole: The cohort had two women and a few men, ages 18 to 49. Regarding the study as a whole: The authors sampled blood alone, and tissue repertoires likely differ.

Here immunoSEQ multiplex PCR was the method, and the copy in TCRdb shows in-frame clones only, minus some. This table holds approximately 1.9 million clones, around 95% found once. As for this clone: Its antigen remains unidentified.

Per germline, CDR1 WNHNN and CDR2 SYGVQD (reference sequence). The CDR3 contains 13 residues. J was trimmed by 13 bases and V by 2 bases; bases with no gene match: 10. CD45RO negativity and positive selection for CCR7 defined naive CD8 cells, a population that excluded terminally differentiated effector memory CD45RA+ cells. Source material: naive CD8+ T cells from PBMCs. This TCR was recovered from a man in his late teens or twenties in good health. Some clones in this sample may be carry-over from other donors' samples. The rearrangement uses TRBV10-1 and TRBJ2-7, with TRBD1 matching over 8 bases. The CDR3 DNA reads as TGCGCCAGCAGTGAGGGTGTTGGGACAGGAGTCTACTTC. The encoded protein is CASSEGVGTGVYF.